The rows below give T cell receptor beta chains drawn from one sample of a study of blood T cell repertoires in COVID-19. Only in-frame clones appear in the TCRdb table, and some are missing; sequencing was by immunoSEQ multiplex PCR. The data show 110,000 to 150,000 clones, around nine tenths seen once. Sample: peripheral blood. These receptors were collected from a human donor in a cohort sampled during active COVID-19. Each CDR3 is given with its conserved first and last residue. Fields, in order: V gene, J gene, D gene, clone size, CDR3 DNA, CDR3 protein. The D gene is left open where the match is weak. Some rows mark clone size as missing; the rest say once, few, many or name a class of expanded clone.

V gene: TRBV5-4; J gene: TRBJ2-7; D gene: TRBD1; clone size: NA; CDR3 DNA: TGTGCCAGCAAAGGGGACAGAGACTACCTTAACGAGCAGTACTTC; CDR3 protein: CASKGDRDYLNEQYF
V gene: TRBV5-5; J gene: TRBJ2-2; D gene: TRBD2; clone size: NA; CDR3 DNA: TGTGCCAGCAGCTTGGGGGGTTGGAGACTAGCGGGAAACGACACCGGGGAGCTGTTTTTT; CDR3 protein: CASSLGGWRLAGNDTGELFF
V gene: TRBV4-1; J gene: TRBJ2-3; D gene: NA; clone size: NA; CDR3 DNA: TGCGCCAGCGCTCCAAGCTGGGGGGGCCCAGATACGCAGTATTTT; CDR3 protein: CASAPSWGGPDTQYF
V gene: TRBV5-1; J gene: TRBJ2-1; D gene: NA; clone size: NA; CDR3 DNA: TGCGCCAGCGTTCTTACCCCCGACTCTAGCTCCTACAATGAGCAGTTCTTC; CDR3 protein: CASVLTPDSSSYNEQFF
V gene: TRBV7-9; J gene: TRBJ2-1; D gene: TRBD2; clone size: NA; CDR3 DNA: TGTGCCAGCAGCCCTCCCGGGACTAGCGCCAATGAGCAGTTCTTC; CDR3 protein: CASSPPGTSANEQFF
V gene: TRBV12-3/TRBV12-4; J gene: TRBJ1-2; D gene: NA; clone size: few; CDR3 DNA: TGTGCCAGCAGTCCGGGGAGTGGTTATGGCTACACCTTC; CDR3 protein: CASSPGSGYGYTF
V gene: TRBV2; J gene: TRBJ2-3; D gene: NA; clone size: NA; CDR3 DNA: TGTGCCAGCTTAGACTTCCTTTGGGGCACAGATACGCAGTATTTT; CDR3 protein: CASLDFLWGTDTQYF
V gene: TRBV4-1; J gene: TRBJ2-1; D gene: NA; clone size: NA; CDR3 DNA: TGCGCCAGCAGCCCTGGAAACCGTTGGGAGGACCAGCAGTTCTTC; CDR3 protein: CASSPGNRWEDQQFF
V gene: TRBV5-6; J gene: TRBJ2-3; D gene: TRBD2; clone size: NA; CDR3 DNA: TGTGCCAGCAGCCTGCGGGGGGGCGAAGATACGCAGTATTTT; CDR3 protein: CASSLRGGEDTQYF
V gene: TRBV2; J gene: TRBJ2-2; D gene: TRBD2; clone size: NA; CDR3 DNA: TGTGCCAGCATGGATAGCGGGAGGGCGAACACCGGGGAGCTGTTTTTT; CDR3 protein: CASMDSGRANTGELFF
V gene: TRBV7-6; J gene: TRBJ2-1; D gene: NA; clone size: few; CDR3 DNA: TGTGCCAGCAGCTTAACCCGCGCCTACAATGAGCAGTTCTTC; CDR3 protein: CASSLTRAYNEQFF
V gene: TRBV11-2; J gene: TRBJ2-3; D gene: TRBD2; clone size: once; CDR3 DNA: TGTGCCAGCAGCTTAATGCGGGGGGGCACAGATACGCAGTATTTT; CDR3 protein: CASSLMRGGTDTQYF
V gene: TRBV6-5; J gene: TRBJ2-7; D gene: NA; clone size: NA; CDR3 DNA: TGTGCCAGCAGTTACTCGATTAGTGGCTCCTACGAGCAGTACTTC; CDR3 protein: CASSYSISGSYEQYF
V gene: TRBV9; J gene: TRBJ1-1; D gene: TRBD1; clone size: NA; CDR3 DNA: TGTGCCAGCAGCGTAGGGCGACAGGGGATGAACACTGAAGCTTTCTTT; CDR3 protein: CASSVGRQGMNTEAFF
V gene: TRBV27; J gene: TRBJ2-5; D gene: NA; clone size: NA; CDR3 DNA: TGTGCCAGCAGTTTATCCCCTAATTACCAAGAGACCCAGTACTTC; CDR3 protein: CASSLSPNYQETQYF
V gene: TRBV5-6; J gene: TRBJ1-1; D gene: NA; clone size: few; CDR3 DNA: TGTGCCAGCCACCGGGGGGGCGCCGTTTCCTGGAGGGCCGAAGCTTTCTTT; CDR3 protein: CASHRGGAVSWRAEAFF
V gene: TRBV6-1; J gene: TRBJ1-2; D gene: NA; clone size: once; CDR3 DNA: TGTGCCAGCAGTGAATGGGCAGGGTCGTTCTACACCTTC; CDR3 protein: CASSEWAGSFYTF
V gene: TRBV7-2; J gene: TRBJ1-6; D gene: NA; clone size: NA; CDR3 DNA: TGTGCCAGCAGCTTAGCCGGGCAGGGGAATTTGCCCCTCCACTTT; CDR3 protein: CASSLAGQGNLPLHF
V gene: TRBV10-1; J gene: TRBJ2-1; D gene: NA; clone size: NA; CDR3 DNA: TGCGCCAGCAGTCGGGACCTAGCGTATAACAATGAGCAGTTCTTC; CDR3 protein: CASSRDLAYNNEQFF
V gene: TRBV19; J gene: TRBJ1-1; D gene: NA; clone size: NA; CDR3 DNA: TGTGCCAGTAGCAAACTCCAGGGGTATGAGGCGAACACTGAAGCTTTCTTT; CDR3 protein: CASSKLQGYEANTEAFF
V gene: TRBV10-3; J gene: TRBJ2-2; D gene: TRBD2; clone size: NA; CDR3 DNA: TGTGCCATCCGAAGCGGGGCGAACACCGGGGAGCTGTTTTTT; CDR3 protein: CAIRSGANTGELFF
V gene: TRBV11-3; J gene: TRBJ2-3; D gene: TRBD2; clone size: many; CDR3 DNA: TGTGCCAGCAGCCCCGAGGCACTAGCGGGAGGGCCTTCTTACCGGAATTTT; CDR3 protein: CASSPEALAGGPSYRNF
V gene: TRBV19; J gene: TRBJ1-5; D gene: TRBD1; clone size: NA; CDR3 DNA: TGTGCCAGTAGTATTGGGGACAGGGGATTTCAGCCCCAGCATTTT; CDR3 protein: CASSIGDRGFQPQHF
V gene: TRBV7-9; J gene: TRBJ1-2; D gene: NA; clone size: NA; CDR3 DNA: TGTGCCAGCAGCTTAGCGCAAGGGGTTGGCTACACCTTC; CDR3 protein: CASSLAQGVGYTF
V gene: TRBV3-1/TRBV3-2; J gene: TRBJ1-2; D gene: NA; clone size: NA; CDR3 DNA: TGTGCCAGCAGCCCAGGCGGGGCTGGCTACACCTTC; CDR3 protein: CASSPGGAGYTF
V gene: TRBV7-9; J gene: TRBJ2-7; D gene: TRBD1; clone size: NA; CDR3 DNA: TGTGCCAGCAGCCCAGAGGGACAGCCCTACGAGCAGTACTTC; CDR3 protein: CASSPEGQPYEQYF
V gene: TRBV20-1; J gene: TRBJ2-7; D gene: TRBD1; clone size: few; CDR3 DNA: TGCAGTGCGTCACAGGGGACCGAGCAGTACTTC; CDR3 protein: CSASQGTEQYF
V gene: TRBV15; J gene: TRBJ2-2; D gene: NA; clone size: NA; CDR3 DNA: TGTGCCACCAGCAGGAGACAGGCGAGCACCGGGGAGCTGTTTTTT; CDR3 protein: CATSRRQASTGELFF
V gene: TRBV6-5; J gene: TRBJ1-1; D gene: NA; clone size: once; CDR3 DNA: TGTGCCAGCAGTTACTCCGCCCGGGGGAACACTGAAGCTTTCTTT; CDR3 protein: CASSYSARGNTEAFF
V gene: TRBV28; J gene: TRBJ2-5; D gene: TRBD2; clone size: NA; CDR3 DNA: TGTGCCAGCAGTTCTCCGGGGGGGCAGGGCCTACAAGAGACCCAGTACTTC; CDR3 protein: CASSSPGGQGLQETQYF
V gene: TRBV5-1; J gene: TRBJ2-1; D gene: TRBD2; clone size: NA; CDR3 DNA: TGCGCCAGCAGCACCTTAGCGGGGGGCCCTTCCAATGAGCAGTTCTTC; CDR3 protein: CASSTLAGGPSNEQFF
V gene: TRBV6-5; J gene: TRBJ1-1; D gene: NA; clone size: NA; CDR3 DNA: TGTGCCAGCAGTTACTCGAGAGGACAGAGAACTGAAGCTTTCTTT; CDR3 protein: CASSYSRGQRTEAFF
V gene: TRBV6-5; J gene: TRBJ1-1; D gene: TRBD1; clone size: NA; CDR3 DNA: TGTGCCAGCAGTTACTCGAGGACAGGGCTCACTGAAGCTTTCTTT; CDR3 protein: CASSYSRTGLTEAFF
V gene: TRBV11-2; J gene: TRBJ2-6; D gene: NA; clone size: NA; CDR3 DNA: TGTGCCAGCAGCCAAAGGGACTTTATCTTGTACTCTGGGGCCAACGTCCTGACTTTC; CDR3 protein: CASSQRDFILYSGANVLTF
V gene: TRBV3-1/TRBV3-2; J gene: TRBJ2-7; D gene: NA; clone size: NA; CDR3 DNA: TGTGCCAGCAGCCAGGGGATTAGCGTCTCCTACGAGCAGTACTTC; CDR3 protein: CASSQGISVSYEQYF
V gene: TRBV2; J gene: TRBJ1-1; D gene: NA; clone size: once; CDR3 DNA: TGTGCCAGCAGTAAAACAGGGATTGAAGCTTTCTTT; CDR3 protein: CASSKTGIEAFF
V gene: TRBV4-1; J gene: TRBJ2-5; D gene: TRBD2; clone size: NA; CDR3 DNA: TGCGCCAGCAGCCACGTCCAGGGACTAGGGGAGACCCAGTACTTC; CDR3 protein: CASSHVQGLGETQYF
V gene: TRBV19; J gene: TRBJ2-4; D gene: TRBD1; clone size: NA; CDR3 DNA: TGTGCCAGTAGCGCTATCGATCTGACCCCGGGACAGGGGTACATTCAGTACTTC; CDR3 protein: CASSAIDLTPGQGYIQYF
V gene: TRBV4-1; J gene: TRBJ1-2; D gene: NA; clone size: NA; CDR3 DNA: TGCGCCAGCAGCCATCAGGGGACAACAAACTATGGCTACACCTTC; CDR3 protein: CASSHQGTTNYGYTF
V gene: TRBV3-1/TRBV3-2; J gene: TRBJ2-2; D gene: TRBD2; clone size: once; CDR3 DNA: TGTGCCACCAGGCGGGGGGTCAGCGGGGAGCTGTTTTTT; CDR3 protein: CATRRGVSGELFF
V gene: TRBV27; J gene: TRBJ2-1; D gene: TRBD2; clone size: NA; CDR3 DNA: TGTGCCAGCAGTTTATTAAAGGTAGCGGGAGTTGTCAATGGTGAGCAGTTCTTC; CDR3 protein: CASSLLKVAGVVNGEQFF
V gene: TRBV24-1; J gene: TRBJ2-1; D gene: TRBD2; clone size: NA; CDR3 DNA: TGTGCCACCAGTGAGCCAACTAGCGGTATCTACAATGAGCAGTTCTTC; CDR3 protein: CATSEPTSGIYNEQFF
V gene: TRBV7-9; J gene: TRBJ2-7; D gene: TRBD2; clone size: NA; CDR3 DNA: TGTGCCAGCAGTTCCCCTAGCGGGAGGGCCCCTTACGAGCAGTACTTC; CDR3 protein: CASSSPSGRAPYEQYF
V gene: TRBV5-1; J gene: TRBJ2-3; D gene: NA; clone size: NA; CDR3 DNA: TGCGCCAGCAGTACAGGGTTATTACAGAACTCGCAGTATTTT; CDR3 protein: CASSTGLLQNSQYF
V gene: TRBV4-1; J gene: TRBJ2-7; D gene: TRBD1; clone size: NA; CDR3 DNA: TGCGCCAGCAGCTATGTTGTGACAGGGAGCTCCTACGAGCAGTACTTC; CDR3 protein: CASSYVVTGSSYEQYF